This TCR beta chain appears in the sequencing data of a study of T-cell memory formation after mild COVID-19 (dated by TCRdb to 2020 to 2023). For the study in its entirety: TCR sequence clusters from the two donors were largely donor specific. T-cell clones expanding and contracting after mild COVID-19 in a couple of donors were tracked by longitudinal TCRalpha and TCRbeta repertoire sequencing. Two young, previously healthy adult volunteers, one female and one male, were included in the cohort.

Ficoll-Paque density gradient centrifugation was used to isolate PBMCs. From the cysteine up to the phenylalanine, the CDR3 has a length of 16 residues. This entry keeps only the CDR3 DNA: 48 bases, framed from base 1. CDR1 and CDR2 are read off the germline V gene (reference sequence) as SEHNR and FQNEAQ. Trimmed from V: 4 bases; trimmed from J: 5 bases; junction bases lacking a gene match: 4. About this clonotype: There is no known antigen for this receptor. Base-call qualities are not available, and no considerably larger clone is one nucleotide away.

Points the paper makes about the study in general: Some responding clones were detected in pre-infection memory, suggesting pre-existing cross-reactive memory T cells joined the SARS-CoV-2 response. Contracting CD4+ clones appeared mostly in the CM and EM memory subsets, whereas CD8+ clones were enriched in EMRA. The second-wave clones that peaked on day 37 were not confirmed to be SARS-CoV-2 specific. Balanced CD4/CD8 phenotypes were observed for clones contracting from day 15 to 85, whereas a bias towards CD4+ was observed for a second wave of clones expanding from day 15 to 37. The study included only a couple of mild cases, and larger cohorts that include severe cases with pre-infection samples were judged to be necessary.

Sequencing used an Illumina NovaSeq 6000. cDNA libraries for TCRalpha and TCRbeta were prepared by 5'RACE using constant-segment primers, with sample barcodes and unique molecular identifiers added. Trizol reagent was used to extract RNA from every sample. Amplification of the libraries took two PCR steps, and the second step added a second sample barcode plus Illumina TruSeq adapters. Sequencing of the libraries was done on an Illumina NovaSeq, producing 2 x 150 bp paired-end reads. The study's own analysis went as follows. Reads were demultiplexed and collapsed into UMI-guided consensus sequences with migec v1.2.7. Using mixcr v2.1.11, the UMI consensuses were aligned to TRA and TRB V and J templates and assembled into clonotypes. A clonotype was counted as expanded or contracted only when both edgeR and NoisET called the clonotype significant, with the noise models trained on biological replicates. For edgeR calls, the thresholds were a false discovery rate-adjusted p below 0.01 and a log2 fold-change of 1. As an exploratory analysis of dynamics, max-normalized trajectories of the 1000 most abundant clonotypes were examined by PCA with hierarchical clustering. Separately sequenced CD4+ and CD8+ repertoires were used to assign the CD4 or CD8 phenotype of responding clones. The public reads were quality trimmed at Q25 with fastp and then assembled into clones with MiXCR by TCRdb, keeping productive beta chains. Entries that share a CDR3 protein sequence are merged under the most common genes and DNA. TCRdb assigned the V and J calls; the authors' analysis was not used. For this sample the table gives over 450,000 distinct CDR3 sequences, of which around 20% were detected only once. Around 13% of the sample is held by the ten biggest clonotypes.

This clonotype originated in an adult woman who had mild COVID-19 (a few samples of this study predate the infection). The sample titles of this study are shuffled in the database, so cell type and time point are left out; the donor was told from shared clones. Sequencing was performed on PBMCs or a T cell subset sorted from them (not recorded which). The receptor chain draws on TRBV7-9 and TRBJ2-5; a stretch of 16 junction bases matches TRBD2. In nucleotide form, the sequence is TGTGCCAGCAGCTGGGGACTAGCGGGAGGGGTGGAGACCCAGTACTTC. It translates as CASSWGLAGGVETQYF.